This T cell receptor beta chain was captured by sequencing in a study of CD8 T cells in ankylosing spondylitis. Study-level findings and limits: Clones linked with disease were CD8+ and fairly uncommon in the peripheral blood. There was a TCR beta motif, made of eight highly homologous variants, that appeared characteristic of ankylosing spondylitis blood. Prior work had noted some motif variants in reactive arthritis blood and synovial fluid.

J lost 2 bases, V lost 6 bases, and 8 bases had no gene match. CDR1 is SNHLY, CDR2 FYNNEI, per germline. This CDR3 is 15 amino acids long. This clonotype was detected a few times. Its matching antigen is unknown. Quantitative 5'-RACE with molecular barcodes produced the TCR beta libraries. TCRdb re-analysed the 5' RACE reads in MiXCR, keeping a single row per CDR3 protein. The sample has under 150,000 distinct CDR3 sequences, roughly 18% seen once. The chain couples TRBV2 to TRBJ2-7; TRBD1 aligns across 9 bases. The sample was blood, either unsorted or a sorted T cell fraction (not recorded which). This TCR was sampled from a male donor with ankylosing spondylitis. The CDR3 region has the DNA TGTGCCAGCAGCTCGACCGGGACAGGGACCTACGAGCAGTACTTC. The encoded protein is CASSSTGTGTYEQYF.